This T cell receptor (beta chain) came from a study of Graves' ophthalmopathy and Graves' hyperthyroidism. Across the whole study: Before any treatment, peripheral blood was taken at the initial diagnosis.

This clonotype was observed many times. The TCR beta CDR3 regions underwent amplification from RNA transcripts. HTBI primers were employed in first-round RT-PCR, then a second-round multiplex PCR followed. One entry per CDR3 protein results from TCRdb running MiXCR on the multiplex PCR reads. Altogether just over 600,000 distinct CDR3 sequences are present, about 20% being singletons, with the ten largest covering approximately 7%. The V and J ends lost 4 bases and 1 base respectively, with 7 bases between them. In germline, CDR1 is MNHNS, CDR2 SASEGT. This CDR3 spans 13 amino acids. The rearrangement uses TRBV6-1 and TRBJ2-5; D perhaps matches TRBD2 (6 bases). The sample consisted of peripheral blood. The receptor was isolated from a woman in her late teens or twenties with stable Graves' hyperthyroidism. Some clones in this sample may be carry-over from other donors' samples. CDR3 loop: CASSGGVQETQYF. DNA of the CDR3: TGTGCCAGCAGTGGGGGGGTCCAAGAGACCCAGTACTTC.